A single sample gave rise to the 23 T cell receptor beta chains below, sequenced in a study of tissue T cells after allogeneic stem cell transplantation. Documented time point: mouse harvest day 7 after allogeneic transplant. Tail vein injection delivered 10^7 T-cell-depleted bone marrow cells and 10^6 splenic CD5+ T cells. The data were produced by immunoSEQ multiplex PCR, yet TCRdb's version contains in-frame clones alone and is incomplete. The repertoire includes around 7,500 clones, 50% of them detected once, and under 5% sits in the top ten. Specimen: gut tissue. The receptors derive from a female BALB/c mouse given C57BL/6 T cells with graft-versus-host disease after an allogeneic hematopoietic cell transplant.

This clone was seen more than once but under ten times. The listed genes are named as in mouse. The read ends 1 residue before the CDR3 terminus; that terminus is restored from the germline J gene. The chain links TRBV26 to TRBJ1-1, with a tentative D call TRBD1 (5 bases). V shed 6 bases and J shed 1 base, with 9 bases lying between them. This CDR3 is 13 amino acids long. Germline CDR1 is KGHPV and CDR2 is FQNQEV (reference sequence). The CDR3 is CASSRTQNTEVFF. CDR3 bases read: TGTGCCAGCAGCCGGACACAAAACACAGAAGTCTTC.

Remarks on this clone: The listed genes are named as in mouse. Read data end 1 residue before the CDR3 end; the end is taken from the germline J gene. The chain is built from TRBV2 and TRBJ2-2; 13 positions match TRBD2. After removal of 5 bases from V and 3 bases from J, the junction contained 9 bases not matched to a gene. The CDR3 runs to 18 residues. The germline gives CDR1 LGHNA, CDR2 YSYQKL. Incomplete CDR3 DNA: TGTGCCAGCAGCGCCGGGACTGGGGGGGGCGCGGACACCGGGCAGCTCTAC. Its protein product is CASSAGTGGGADTGQLY. The whole CDR3 sequence is CASSAGTGGGADTGQLYF.

This clone came up a few times. Genes and germline are mouse. The read finishes 1 residue shy of the CDR3 end, and the germline J gene is used to complete it. The V gene is TRBV26, the J gene TRBJ1-1, with TRBD1 matching over 8 bases. The CDR3 contains 13 residues. V trimming: 4 bases; J trimming: 3 bases; junction bases outside the gene matches: 1. Germline CDR1 KGHPV, CDR2 FQNQEV (reference sequence). The DNA read from the CDR3 is TGTGCCAGCAGTCGGGACAGGCACACAGAAGTCTTC. This codes for CASSRDRHTEVF. In full, the CDR3 is CASSRDRHTEVFF. The variable domain in full, completed from reference TRBV26 and TRBJ1-1, reads NSKVIQTPRYLVKGQGQKAKMRCIPEKGHPVVFWYQQNKNNEFKFLINFQNQEVLQQIDMTEKRFSAECPSNSPCSLEIQSSEAGDSALYLCASSRDRHTEVFFGKGTRLTVV.

As to this clone: Germline and genes: mouse. The read ends 1 residue shy of where the CDR3 ends; the end is completed using the germline J gene. The genes are TRBV26 and TRBJ2-4; TRBD2 aligns across 13 bases. Losses at the gene ends were 6 bases for V and 4 bases for J; bases not matched to a gene: 4. The CDR3 is made up of 15 amino acids. Germline assignment: CDR1 KGHPV and CDR2 FQNQEV (reference sequence). The DNA read from the CDR3 is TGTGCCAGCAGGGACTGGGGGGGCGCTGAAAACACCTTGTAC. Translation gives CASRDWGGAENTLY. The whole CDR3 sequence reads CASRDWGGAENTLYF.

This clone was seen only a few times. Gene labels here are mouse ones. The read comes to an end 1 residue before the CDR3 does, leaving the germline J gene to fill in the end. This chain connects TRBV15 to TRBJ2-3; TRBD2 matches at 8 bases. CDR3 length equals 15 residues. Germline V CDR1 and CDR2: SGHND, FRSKSL. V shed 2 bases, J shed 0 bases, and the junction held 1 base outside the gene matches. The DNA read from the CDR3 is TGTGCCAGCAGTTTATGGGGGGGGAGTGCAGAAACGCTGTAT. Its translation: CASSLWGGSAETLY. The whole CDR3 region reads CASSLWGGSAETLYF.

About this clone: The germline and genes are mouse ones. The read comes to an end 1 residue before the CDR3 does, leaving the germline J gene to fill in the end. The chain uses TRBV26 and TRBJ1-2; D is ambiguous. The CDR3 length is 13 residues. V lost 3 bases to trimming and J lost 0 bases, with 5 bases between them. Germline V gene sequence: CDR1 KGHPV, CDR2 FQNQEV (reference sequence). The covered CDR3 bases are TGTGCCAGCAGTCTACAGACAAACTCCGACTACACC. This translates into CASSLQTNSDYT. The CDR3 reads in full as CASSLQTNSDYTF.

This clone was seen just once. Germline and genes: mouse. Sequencing ends 1 residue short of the CDR3 end; the germline J gene provides the rest. The genes are TRBV12-1 and TRBJ2-3; 10 bases map to TRBD1. The CDR3 is 15 residues long. Per the germline V gene, CDR1 is SGHSN and CDR2 is HYEKVE. V lost 0 bases, J lost 3 bases, and 2 bases stayed unmatched. The CDR3 DNA, read in part, is TGTGCCAGCTCTCTCGACAGGGGGCGCGCAGAAACGCTGTAT. Its protein product is CASSLDRGRAETLY. The complete CDR3 reads CASSLDRGRAETLYF.

This clone showed up just a few times. Gene names are mouse gene names. The CDR3 end lies 1 residue beyond the end of the read and is filled in from the germline J gene. This chain connects TRBV29 to TRBJ1-3; no definite D call. This CDR3 is built from 14 residues. Germline V gene sequence: CDR1 MSHET, CDR2 SYDVDS. The germline V and J ends were trimmed by 3 bases and 0 bases, with 6 bases remaining between them. The CDR3 DNA, read in part, is TGTGCTAGCAGTTTCCCATATTCTGGAAATACGCTCTAT. Residues: CASSFPYSGNTLY. The whole CDR3 region reads CASSFPYSGNTLYF.

On this clone itself: Germline and genes: mouse. The observed sequence ends 1 residue before the CDR3 terminus, with the missing tail filled in from the germline J gene. The rearrangement links TRBV12-2 to TRBJ1-2, with D uncertain. The CDR3 contains 11 residues. Germline-derived CDR1 and CDR2 are SGHLS and HYDKME. V gave up 4 bases and J gave up 2 bases, with 4 bases separating them. The CDR3 reads CASSANSDYTF. The CDR3 bases that were read are TGTGCCAGCTCCGCTAACTCCGACTACACC.

Remarks on this clone: The junction departs from the called germline gene at one end, perhaps through a read error. Mouse names are used for the genes. The read ends 1 residue early relative to the CDR3; the germline J gene fills the gap. The V gene is TRBV20, the J gene TRBJ1-6; 7 nucleotides agree with TRBD1. TRBJ1-6 is designated an ORF whose function remains uncertain. The CDR3 covers 13 residues. Germline lookup yields CDR1 GFQATS and CDR2 STVNSAI. CDR3 sequence: CGAGDSYNSPLYF. The sequenced part of the CDR3 DNA is TGTGGTGCTGGGGACAGCTATAATTCGCCCCTCTAC.

In this sample, this clone turned up once. The listed genes are named as in mouse. The CDR3 is cut off 1 residue early in the read; its end comes from the germline J gene. The chain carries TRBV1 and TRBJ2-2; 8 bases align to TRBD1. Per the germline V gene, CDR1 is NSQYPW and CDR2 is LRSPGD (reference sequence). This CDR3 is 15 amino acids long. The J segment lost 4 bases and the V segment lost 2 bases, leaving 3 bases of the junction unmatched. The covered CDR3 bases are TGCACCTGCAGTGCACAGGGGGCAGGCACCGGGCAGCTCTAC. Its translation is CTCSAQGAGTGQLY. The full-length CDR3 reads as CTCSAQGAGTGQLYF.

In the case of this clone: Gene names refer to mouse genes. Read sequence stops 1 residue before the CDR3 end, and the germline J gene provides the missing end. The V and J genes are TRBV13-1 and TRBJ1-5; D is unclear. Germline V CDR1 and CDR2: NSHNY, SYGAGN. The V and J ends lost 0 bases and 3 bases respectively, with 10 bases between them. The CDR3 loop spans 15 amino acids. The CDR3 is CASSDEGRGNQAPLF. Incomplete CDR3 DNA: TGTGCCAGCAGTGATGAGGGAAGAGGCAACCAGGCTCCGCTT.

Only a few counts were recorded for this clone. Mouse germline and gene names are used. The read terminates 1 residue before the CDR3 end, so the remaining end is supplied by the germline J gene. The chain recombines TRBV13-1 with TRBJ1-1; D remains ambiguous. Deletions cut 0 bases from V and 1 base from J, with 7 bases between. The CDR3 runs to 14 residues. Per germline, CDR1 NSHNY and CDR2 SYGAGN. CDR3 amino acids: CASSDAGRNTEVFF. CDR3 bases read: TGTGCCAGCAGTGATGCGGGCAGAAACACAGAAGTCTTC.

Of note for this clone: Gene names and germline match the mouse. The read is 1 residue too short to cover the CDR3 end, so that end is filled in from the germline J gene. This chain uses TRBV3 with TRBJ2-5; 10 nucleotides agree with TRBD1. Trimming cost V 5 bases and J 5 bases; bases outside gene matches: 4. This CDR3 has 14 residues. Per the germline V gene, CDR1 is SNHLY and CDR2 is FYNGKV (reference sequence). The DNA read from the CDR3 is TGTGCCAGCAGCGCCCGGGACAGGGGAGACACCCAGTAC. It encodes CASSARDRGDTQY. The CDR3 reads in full as CASSARDRGDTQYF. Combining the CDR3 with reference TRBV3 and TRBJ2-5 gives the whole variable domain GPKVLQIPSHQIIDMGQMVTLNCDPVSNHLYFYWYKQILGQQMEFLVNFYNGKVMEKSKLFKDQFSVERPDGSYFTLKIQPTALEDSAVYFCASSARDRGDTQYFGPGTRLLVL.

Points on this clone: Gene and germline names: mouse. Sequencing ends 1 residue short of the CDR3 end; the germline J gene provides the rest. J is TRBJ2-7 and V is TRBV4; 9 nucleotides agree with TRBD2. The CDR3 consists of 13 residues. Germline lookup yields CDR1 LGHDT and CDR2 YNNKQL (reference sequence). The J segment lost 7 bases and the V segment lost 5 bases, leaving 6 bases of the junction unmatched. The CDR3 protein is CASSRDWDLEQYF. CDR3 bases read: TGTGCCAGCAGCCGGGACTGGGACTTGGAACAGTAC.

Comments on this clone: Mouse germline and gene names are used. The CDR3 end lies 1 residue beyond the end of the read and is filled in from the germline J gene. V and J are TRBV26 and TRBJ1-6; no clear D. TRBJ1-6 has ORF status, its function being uncertain. The CDR3 is 13 amino acids. CDR1 is KGHPV, CDR2 FQNQEV, per germline (reference sequence). Trimming pared 4 bases from V and 5 bases from J, leaving 6 bases between. CDR3 in amino acids: CASSRQNNSPLYF. Incomplete CDR3 DNA: TGTGCCAGCAGTCGCCAGAATAATTCGCCCCTCTAC.

Comments on this clone: Gene names refer to mouse genes. Coverage ceases 1 residue before the CDR3 finishes, and the germline J gene fills in the end. J is TRBJ1-6 and V is TRBV3; D not certain. TRBJ1-6 is an open reading frame, and its role is uncertain. CDR1 is SNHLY, CDR2 FYNGKV, per germline (reference sequence). V was shortened by 1 base and J by 7 bases, with 5 bases between the two germline ends. CDR3 length equals 13 residues. The chain's CDR3 is CASSLDGNSPLYF. CDR3 DNA (partial): TGTGCCAGCAGCTTAGATGGAAATTCGCCCCTCTAC.

With regard to this clone: Mouse gene names and germline throughout. Coverage ceases 1 residue before the CDR3 finishes, and the germline J gene fills in the end. The J gene is TRBJ2-4, the V gene TRBV24, with 9 bases lining up with TRBD2. V shed 0 bases, J shed 3 bases, and the junction held 1 base outside the gene matches. Germline CDR1 KGHTA, CDR2 FRNEEI. The CDR3 contains 15 residues. The DNA read from the CDR3 is TGTGCCAGCAGTCTGTATTGGGGGGGCCAAAACACCTTGTAC. Amino acid sequence: CASSLYWGGQNTLY. The whole CDR3 sequence is CASSLYWGGQNTLYF.

Remarks on this clone: The gene names given are mouse names. The read is 1 residue too short to cover the CDR3 end, so that end is filled in from the germline J gene. The chain employs TRBV13-3 and TRBJ2-7; TRBD2 agrees at 11 bases. The germline V gene has CDR1 NNHDY and CDR2 SYVADS. V shed 5 bases and J 2 bases; nucleotides not matched to a gene: 6. The CDR3 extends over 15 amino acids. CDR3 protein: CASRAGTGGPYEQYF. The sequenced part of the CDR3 DNA is TGTGCCAGCAGAGCCGGGACTGGGGGCCCCTATGAACAGTAC.

For this clone: Gene names and germline match the mouse. From the germline J gene comes the end of the CDR3, since the read stops 1 residue before it. Other DNA sequences of this sample code for an identical CDR3. The chain combines TRBV13-3 with TRBJ1-6; D is perhaps TRBD1 (5 bases). Being an ORF, TRBJ1-6 has a function that is uncertain. The CDR3 sequence is 11 residues long. Looked up from germline, CDR1 is NNHDY and CDR2 is SYVADS. Trimming shortened V by 6 bases and J by 10 bases, and 8 bases separated the two germline ends. CDR3 DNA, as far as it was read: TGTGCCAGCATTCAGGGATCGCCCCTCTAC. Encoded protein: CASIQGSPLY. The CDR3 reads in full as CASIQGSPLYF.

A word on this clone: Gene names denote mouse genes. The read halts 1 residue ahead of the CDR3 end, with the missing end drawn from the germline J gene. The rearrangement uses TRBV26 and TRBJ2-7; D assignment may be TRBD1 or TRBD2 (5 bases each). V gave up 4 bases and J gave up 7 bases, with 11 bases separating them. This CDR3 contains 12 residues. Germline V lookup: CDR1 KGHPV, CDR2 FQNQEV (reference sequence). The sequenced part of the CDR3 DNA is TGTGCCAGCAGTCCTCGGGGCTGGGAACAGTAC. This sequence encodes CASSPRGWEQY. The entire CDR3 sequence reads CASSPRGWEQYF.

Note on this clone: Gene names denote mouse genes. The missing CDR3 end, 1 residue past where the read stops, is filled in from the germline J gene. This chain links TRBV3 with TRBJ1-1; 7 positions match TRBD1. Germline trimming cut 3 bases from V and 8 bases from J; bases unmatched to any gene: 0. The CDR3 totals 11 residues. CDR1 is SNHLY and CDR2 is FYNGKV in the germline V gene (reference sequence). This CDR3 reads CASSLTGEVFF. Partial CDR3 DNA: TGTGCCAGCAGCTTGACAGGGGAAGTCTTC.

This clone was counted a few times. These gene names are mouse names. The read falls 1 residue short of the CDR3 end, and the missing part is taken from the germline J gene. This chain links TRBV26 with TRBJ1-4; D perhaps matches TRBD1 (6 bases). Trimming removed 6 bases at V and 3 bases at J, with 11 bases between. This CDR3 is built from 14 residues. CDR1 is KGHPV and CDR2 is FQNQEV in the germline V gene (reference sequence). Partial CDR3 DNA: TGTGCCAGCAGCGCAGGGGCCCCCAACGAAAGATTATTT. Translating gives CASSAGAPNERLF. The full CDR3 is CASSAGAPNERLFF.